These 6 T cell receptor beta chains came from one sample sequenced in a study of spatial heterogeneity in lung cancer. Time point specified: blood at routine non-recurrence follow-up after resection. MiXCR, applied by TCRdb to the 5' RACE reads, yields one record per CDR3 protein. This table holds 45,000 to 50,000 distinct CDR3 sequences, 10% to 15% found once. The source material was PBMCs, sampled at follow-up. The receptors derive from a male donor with early-stage non-small cell lung cancer.

This clonotype was seen at least ten times. The chain recombines TRBV20-1 with TRBJ2-5, with TRBD2 matching over 11 bases. Germline-derived CDR1 and CDR2 are DFQATT and SNEGSKA (reference sequence). The V gene end was trimmed by 6 bases and the J gene end by 0 bases; junction bases not matched to a gene: 3. CDR3 length: 14 residues. For the CDR3, the DNA is TGCAGTGCGTCGACTAGCGGGGACCAAGAGACCCAGTACTTC. As protein: CSASTSGDQETQYF.

This clonotype was seen ten or more times. The chain combines TRBV24-1 with TRBJ1-2, with D unclear. The V and J ends lost 12 bases and 5 bases respectively, with 21 bases between them. The CDR3 loop spans 14 amino acids. CDR1 and CDR2 from the germline V gene are KGHDR and SFDVKD. CDR3 DNA sequence: TGTGCCGGGAAAACGGCCGGAGCAAATTATGGCTACACCTTC. This encodes CAGKTAGANYGYTF.

This clonotype was observed a handful of times. The J gene is TRBJ2-5, the V gene TRBV12-3 or TRBV12-4; D is unresolved. The CDR3 loop spans 15 amino acids. V was shortened by 5 bases and J by 1 base, with 14 bases between the two germline ends. CDR3 DNA: TGTGCCAGCAGTCCCGGTGGAACCCTCCAAGAGACCCAGTACTTC. This translates into CASSPGGTLQETQYF.

This clonotype was found many times. This chain's CDR3 is CASSFAGTSGTTTDTQYF. For the CDR3, the DNA is TGTGCCAGCAGCTTCGCCGGGACTAGCGGGACAACGACAGATACGCAGTATTTT. The chain uses TRBV7-2 and TRBJ2-3, with 13 bases identical to TRBD2. V lost 3 bases and J lost 3; bases outside the gene matches: 9. CDR1 is SGHTA and CDR2 is FQGNSA in the germline V gene. The CDR3 is made up of 18 amino acids.

This clonotype was picked up many times. The gene calls are TRBV7-8 and TRBJ1-5, with D tentatively TRBD1 (6 bases). V was trimmed by 4 bases and J by 6 bases, leaving 13 bases between them. The V gene's germline CDR1 is SGHVS and CDR2 FQNEAQ. The CDR3 extends over 14 amino acids. This chain's CDR3 is CASSYAGGGQPQHF. Here the CDR3 DNA reads TGTGCCAGCAGCTACGCGGGGGGCGGTCAGCCCCAGCATTTT.

This clonotype was recorded many times. The V and J genes are TRBV12-3 or TRBV12-4 and TRBJ1-1; D is perhaps TRBD1 (5 bases). There are 15 residues in the CDR3. Trimming shortened V by 5 bases and J by 1 base, and 14 bases separated the two germline ends. Here the CDR3 reads CASSGGGTPNTEAFF. The CDR3, as DNA: TGTGCCAGCAGTGGGGGGGGGACCCCGAACACTGAAGCTTTCTTT.